Each of the 10 T cell receptor beta chains below was sequenced from the same sample in a study of blood T cells in healthy people across ages. A second PCR, run for about 7 to 11 cycles, used a sample-barcoded 5' primer plus a J-beta primer mix. TCRdb called the 5' RACE reads again in MiXCR, with one record for every CDR3 protein. Found here are 1.5 million to 2 million distinct CDR3 sequences, 25% to 30% of them singletons; the top ten hold 7.7%. Sequences were obtained from blood. These receptors came from a woman younger than 45 in good health.

This clonotype was seen only a few times. The chain joins TRBV15 to TRBJ1-1; D not resolved. This CDR3 contains 13 residues. Trimming pared 4 bases from V and 6 bases from J, leaving 12 bases between. Germline CDR1 LNHNV, CDR2 YYDKDF (reference sequence). The CDR3 region is CATSKTDTPEAFF. In DNA, the CDR3 is TGTGCCACCAGCAAAACCGATACTCCTGAAGCTTTCTTT.

This clonotype occurred many times. The chain has TRBV15 and TRBJ2-6; D remains ambiguous. Trimming took off 9 bases at V and 1 base at J, with 10 bases between the two ends. The CDR3 has 14 amino acids. In germline, CDR1 is LNHNV, CDR2 YYDKDF (reference sequence). The CDR3 DNA is TGTGCCACACTCCAAAGGTCTGGGGCCAACGTCCTGACTTTC. This translates into CATLQRSGANVLTF.

The chain combines TRBV18 with TRBJ2-3; TRBD2 agrees at 8 bases. From germline, CDR1 is KGHSH and CDR2 LQKENI. V shed 3 bases, J shed 5 bases, and the junction held 4 bases outside the gene matches. The CDR3 runs to 14 residues. The CDR3 region has the DNA TGTGCCAGCTCACCGGGACTAGGGGGAGATACGCAGTATTTT. Translating gives CASSPGLGGDTQYF.

The chain has TRBV4-2 and TRBJ1-5; D is unclear. The CDR3 covers 15 residues. Germline CDR1 is LGHNA and CDR2 is YNFKEQ. Trimming left V 0 bases short and J 2 bases short, with 8 bases between. The CDR3 reads CASSQDGMGNQPQHF. CDR3 nucleotides: TGTGCCAGCAGCCAAGATGGGATGGGCAATCAGCCCCAGCATTTT.

J is TRBJ1-2 and V is TRBV24-1, with D possibly being TRBD1 (5 bases). Germline lookup yields CDR1 KGHDR and CDR2 SFDVKD. The germline V and J ends were trimmed by 9 bases and 6 bases, with 16 bases remaining between them. The CDR3 has 13 residues. CDR3 nucleotides: TGTGCCACCGCCGCATCTACAGGAAATGGCTACACCTTC. Translating gives CATAASTGNGYTF.

This clonotype has only a few counts. The V gene is TRBV20-1, the J gene TRBJ2-1; a possible D gene is TRBD2 (6 bases). The CDR3 length is 14 residues. Per germline, CDR1 DFQATT and CDR2 SNEGSKA (reference sequence). Trimming removed 3 bases at V and 6 bases at J, with 15 bases between. DNA for the CDR3: TGCAGTGCTAGCATGCGGGAATCGGTCAATGAGCAGTTCTTC. Its protein product is CSASMRESVNEQFF.

This clonotype was seen only a few times. One base away lies a much larger clone, so this may be a sequencing read error. The rearrangement links TRBV2 to TRBJ2-5, with D hard to call. The germline CDR1 and CDR2 sequences are SNHLY and FYNNEI. CDR3 size: 13 residues. Trimming took 6 bases from V and 11 from J, leaving 19 bases between them. CDR3 sequence reads: CASSGFSYNEQYF. DNA for the CDR3: TGTGCCAGCAGCGGCTTCTCCTACAATGAGCAGTACTTC.

The chain links TRBV6-5 to TRBJ1-2; D ambiguous. The V end was cut by 4 bases, the J end by 0 bases, with 15 bases between. The CDR3 has 16 amino acids. Germline V gene sequence: CDR1 MNHEY, CDR2 SVGAGI. CDR3 sequence (DNA): TGTGCCAGCAGTTTAAAGAGATTACCTTCTAACTATGGCTACACCTTC. The encoded protein is CASSLKRLPSNYGYTF.

This clonotype has ten or more counts. The chain carries TRBV7-2 and TRBJ2-5; perhaps D is TRBD1 or TRBD2 (5 bases each). The germline V and J ends were trimmed by 0 bases and 4 bases, with 18 bases remaining between them. This CDR3 contains 17 residues. CDR1 SGHTA and CDR2 FQGNSA come from the germline V gene. The CDR3 sequence is CASSLAPGPSRSETQYF. CDR3 in DNA: TGTGCCAGCAGCTTAGCGCCGGGACCTTCTAGGTCAGAGACCCAGTACTTC.

The chain recombines TRBV11-2 with TRBJ2-1; no reliable D call. Trimming cost V 7 bases and J 10 bases, with 14 bases left between them. The germline V gene encodes CDR1 SGHAT and CDR2 FQNNGV. This CDR3 is built from 12 residues. The CDR3 is CASTGSSYEQFF. In DNA form, the CDR3 reads TGTGCCAGCACCGGTAGCTCCTACGAGCAGTTCTTC.